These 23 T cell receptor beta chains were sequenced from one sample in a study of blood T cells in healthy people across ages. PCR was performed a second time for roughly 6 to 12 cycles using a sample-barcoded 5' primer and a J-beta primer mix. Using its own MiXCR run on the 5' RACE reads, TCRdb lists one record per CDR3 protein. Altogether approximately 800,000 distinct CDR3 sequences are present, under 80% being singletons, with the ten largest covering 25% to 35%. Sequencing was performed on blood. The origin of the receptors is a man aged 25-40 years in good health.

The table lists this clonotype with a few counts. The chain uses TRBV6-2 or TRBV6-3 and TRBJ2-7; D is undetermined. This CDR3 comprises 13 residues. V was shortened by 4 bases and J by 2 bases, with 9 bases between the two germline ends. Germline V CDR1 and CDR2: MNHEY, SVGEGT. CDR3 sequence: CASSSFRTYEQYF. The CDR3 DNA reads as TGTGCCAGCAGTTCTTTTAGAACCTACGAGCAGTACTTC.

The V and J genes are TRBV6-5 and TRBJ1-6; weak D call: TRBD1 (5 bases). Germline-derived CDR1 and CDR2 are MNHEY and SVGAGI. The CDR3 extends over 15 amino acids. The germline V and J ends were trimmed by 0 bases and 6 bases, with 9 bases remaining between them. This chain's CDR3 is CASSYSLGVNSPLHF. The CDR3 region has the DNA TGTGCCAGCAGTTACTCGCTAGGGGTTAATTCACCCCTCCACTTT.

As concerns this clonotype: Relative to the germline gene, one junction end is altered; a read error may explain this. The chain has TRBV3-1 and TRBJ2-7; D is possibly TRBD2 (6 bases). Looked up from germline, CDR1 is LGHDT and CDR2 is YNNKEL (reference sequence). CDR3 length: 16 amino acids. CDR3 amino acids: CASSRATAGISYGQYF. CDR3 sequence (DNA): TGTGCCAGCAGCCGCGCCACGGCGGGGATCTCCTACGGGCAGTACTTC.

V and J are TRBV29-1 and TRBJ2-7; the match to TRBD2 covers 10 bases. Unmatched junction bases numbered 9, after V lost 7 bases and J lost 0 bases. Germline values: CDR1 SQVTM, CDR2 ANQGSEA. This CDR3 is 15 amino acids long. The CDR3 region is CSAHFSGGSSYEQYF. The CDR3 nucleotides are TGCAGCGCCCACTTTAGCGGGGGGTCCTCCTACGAGCAGTACTTC.

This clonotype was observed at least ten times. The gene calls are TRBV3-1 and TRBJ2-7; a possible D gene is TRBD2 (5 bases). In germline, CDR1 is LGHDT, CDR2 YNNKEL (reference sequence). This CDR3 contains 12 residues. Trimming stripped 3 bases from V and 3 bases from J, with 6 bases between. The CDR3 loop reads CASSHRDYEQYF. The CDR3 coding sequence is TGTGCCAGCAGCCATCGGGACTACGAGCAGTACTTC.

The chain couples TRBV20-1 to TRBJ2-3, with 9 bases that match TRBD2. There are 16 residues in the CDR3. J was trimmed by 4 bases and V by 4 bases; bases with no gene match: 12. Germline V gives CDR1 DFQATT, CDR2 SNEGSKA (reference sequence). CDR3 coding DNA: TGCAGTGCTACCCCTGGGCTAGCGGGGATCCCAGATACGCAGTATTTT. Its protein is CSATPGLAGIPDTQYF.

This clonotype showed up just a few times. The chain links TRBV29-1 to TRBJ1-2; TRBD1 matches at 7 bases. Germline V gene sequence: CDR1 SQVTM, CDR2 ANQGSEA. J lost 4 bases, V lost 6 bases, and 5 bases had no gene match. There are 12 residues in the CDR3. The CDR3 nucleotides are TGCAGCGTGAGAACAGGGGTCTATGGCTACACCTTC. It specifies CSVRTGVYGYTF.

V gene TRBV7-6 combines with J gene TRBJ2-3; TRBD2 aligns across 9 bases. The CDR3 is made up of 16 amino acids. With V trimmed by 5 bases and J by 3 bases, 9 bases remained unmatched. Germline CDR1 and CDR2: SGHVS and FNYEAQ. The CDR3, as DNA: TGTGCCAGCAGCAGGGCGGGGGGGCGACGAACAGATACGCAGTATTTT. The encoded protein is CASSRAGGRRTDTQYF.

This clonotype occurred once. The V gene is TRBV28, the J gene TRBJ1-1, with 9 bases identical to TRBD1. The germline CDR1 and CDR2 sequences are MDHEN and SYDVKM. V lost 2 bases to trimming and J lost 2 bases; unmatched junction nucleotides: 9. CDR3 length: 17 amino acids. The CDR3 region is CASSLRSGDRANTEAFF. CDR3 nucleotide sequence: TGTGCCAGCAGTTTACGGAGCGGGGACAGGGCCAACACTGAAGCTTTCTTT. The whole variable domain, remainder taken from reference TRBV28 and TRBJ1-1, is DVKVTQSSRYLVKRTGEKVFLECVQDMDHENMFWYRQDPGLGLRLIYFSYDVKMKEKGDIPEGYSVSREKKERFSLILESASTNQTSMYLCASSLRSGDRANTEAFFGQGTRLTVV.

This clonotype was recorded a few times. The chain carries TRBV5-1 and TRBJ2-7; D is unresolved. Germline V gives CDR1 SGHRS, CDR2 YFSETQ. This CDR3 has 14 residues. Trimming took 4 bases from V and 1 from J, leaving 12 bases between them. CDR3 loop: CASSSQTSSYEQYF. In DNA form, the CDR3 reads TGCGCCAGCAGCAGTCAGACCAGTTCCTACGAGCAGTACTTC.

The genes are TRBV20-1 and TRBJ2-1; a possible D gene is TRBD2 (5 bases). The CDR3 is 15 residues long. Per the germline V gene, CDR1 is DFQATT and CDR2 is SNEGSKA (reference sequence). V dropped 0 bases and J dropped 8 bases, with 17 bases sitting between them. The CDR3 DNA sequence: TGCAGTGCTAGAGATCCGGACTGGGTGTGGGATGAGCAGTTCTTC. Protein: CSARDPDWVWDEQFF.

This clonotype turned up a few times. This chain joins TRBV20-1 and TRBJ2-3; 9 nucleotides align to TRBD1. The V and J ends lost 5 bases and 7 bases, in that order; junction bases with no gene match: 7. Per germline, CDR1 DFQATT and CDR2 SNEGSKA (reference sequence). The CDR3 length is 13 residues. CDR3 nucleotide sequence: TGCAGTGCTCTGGACAGGGGACCCCATACGCAGTATTTT. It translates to CSALDRGPHTQYF.

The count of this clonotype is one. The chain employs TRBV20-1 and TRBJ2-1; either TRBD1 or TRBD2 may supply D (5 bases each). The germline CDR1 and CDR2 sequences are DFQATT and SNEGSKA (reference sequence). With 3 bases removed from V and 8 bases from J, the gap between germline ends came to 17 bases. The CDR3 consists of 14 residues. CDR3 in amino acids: CSARGTPGPHEQFF. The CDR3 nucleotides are TGCAGTGCTAGGGGGACCCCCGGCCCCCATGAGCAGTTCTTC.

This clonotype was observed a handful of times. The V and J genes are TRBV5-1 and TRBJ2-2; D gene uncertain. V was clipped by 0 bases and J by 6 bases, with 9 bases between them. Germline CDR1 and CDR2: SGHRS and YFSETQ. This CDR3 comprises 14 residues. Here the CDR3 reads CASSLEDGAGELFF. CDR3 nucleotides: TGCGCCAGCAGCTTGGAGGACGGCGCCGGGGAGCTGTTTTTT.

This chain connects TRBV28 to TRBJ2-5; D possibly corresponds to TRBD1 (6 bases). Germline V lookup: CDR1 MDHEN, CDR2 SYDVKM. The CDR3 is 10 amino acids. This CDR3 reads CGAGVETQYF. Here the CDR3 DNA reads TGTGGAGCAGGGGTCGAGACCCAGTACTTC.

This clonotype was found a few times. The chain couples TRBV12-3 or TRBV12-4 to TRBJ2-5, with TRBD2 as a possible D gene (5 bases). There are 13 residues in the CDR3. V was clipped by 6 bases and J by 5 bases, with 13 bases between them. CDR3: CASSPLGGETQYF. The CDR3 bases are TGTGCCAGCAGCCCTCTGGGCGGGGAGACCCAGTACTTC.

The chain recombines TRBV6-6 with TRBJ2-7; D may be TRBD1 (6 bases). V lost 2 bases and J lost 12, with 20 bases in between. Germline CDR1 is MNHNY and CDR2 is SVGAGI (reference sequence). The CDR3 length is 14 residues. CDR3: CASSYSPRDTTRYF. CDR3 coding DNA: TGTGCCAGCAGTTACAGCCCCCGGGACACGACGCGGTACTTC.

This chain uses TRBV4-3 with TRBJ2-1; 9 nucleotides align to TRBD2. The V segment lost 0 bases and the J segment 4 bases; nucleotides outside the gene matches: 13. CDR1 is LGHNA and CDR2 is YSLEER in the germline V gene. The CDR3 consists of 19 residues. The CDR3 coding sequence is TGCGCCAGCAGCCAAGATTTAGCCCCTAGCGGGGCCCAATACAATGAGCAGTTCTTC. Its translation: CASSQDLAPSGAQYNEQFF.

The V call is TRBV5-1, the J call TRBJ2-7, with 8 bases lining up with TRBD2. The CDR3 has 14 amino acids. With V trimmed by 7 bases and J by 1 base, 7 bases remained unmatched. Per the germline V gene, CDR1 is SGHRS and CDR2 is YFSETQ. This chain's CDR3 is CASHSGVNSYEQYF. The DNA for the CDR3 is TGCGCCAGCCATAGCGGGGTCAATTCCTACGAGCAGTACTTC.

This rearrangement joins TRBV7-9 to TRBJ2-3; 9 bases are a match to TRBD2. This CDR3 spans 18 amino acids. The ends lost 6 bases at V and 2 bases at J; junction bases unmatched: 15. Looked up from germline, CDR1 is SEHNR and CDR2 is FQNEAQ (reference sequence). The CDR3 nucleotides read TGTGCCAGCAGTTTTACAGGGGAGCGGGGGGCCCCCACAGATACGCAGTATTTT. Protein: CASSFTGERGAPTDTQYF.

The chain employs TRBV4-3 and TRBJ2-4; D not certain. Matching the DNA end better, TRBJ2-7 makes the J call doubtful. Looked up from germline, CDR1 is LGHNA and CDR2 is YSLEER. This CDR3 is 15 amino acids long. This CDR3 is CASSQDEAATYEQYF. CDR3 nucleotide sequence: TGCGCCAGCAGCCAAGATGAGGCGGCCACCTACGAGCAGTACTTC.

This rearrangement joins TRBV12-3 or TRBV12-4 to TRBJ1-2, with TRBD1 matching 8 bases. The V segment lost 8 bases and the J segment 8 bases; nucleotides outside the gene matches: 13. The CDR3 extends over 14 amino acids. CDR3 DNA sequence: TGTGCCAGCGGAGGGACAGGAGGAAGGGACGGCTACACCTTC. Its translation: CASGGTGGRDGYTF.

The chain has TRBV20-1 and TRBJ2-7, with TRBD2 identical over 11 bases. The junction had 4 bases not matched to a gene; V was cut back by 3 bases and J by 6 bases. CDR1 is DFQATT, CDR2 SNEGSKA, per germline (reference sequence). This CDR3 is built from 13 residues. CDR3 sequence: CSARTSGVREQYF. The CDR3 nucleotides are TGCAGTGCTAGGACTAGCGGGGTTCGCGAGCAGTACTTC.